The sequence of this T cell receptor beta chain was determined in a study of technical replicates of blood from a few donors. Some clones are missing from TCRdb's copy, which holds only in-frame ones; the method was immunoSEQ multiplex PCR. The table records more than 65,000 clones, approximately 80% of them present only once. The germline V gene has CDR1 SGHRS and CDR2 YFSETQ. This CDR3 is 13 amino acids long. J was trimmed by 9 bases and V by 4 bases; bases with no gene match: 5. The TCR originated in a human donor in good health. Some clones in this sample may be carry-over from other donors' samples. Sequencing was done on a sample of PBMCs. The chain combines TRBV5-1 with TRBJ2-1; 9 bases match TRBD2. CDR3 amino acids: CASSLSGGGEQFF. CDR3 sequence (DNA): TGCGCCAGCAGCCTTAGCGGGGGTGGTGAGCAGTTCTTC.